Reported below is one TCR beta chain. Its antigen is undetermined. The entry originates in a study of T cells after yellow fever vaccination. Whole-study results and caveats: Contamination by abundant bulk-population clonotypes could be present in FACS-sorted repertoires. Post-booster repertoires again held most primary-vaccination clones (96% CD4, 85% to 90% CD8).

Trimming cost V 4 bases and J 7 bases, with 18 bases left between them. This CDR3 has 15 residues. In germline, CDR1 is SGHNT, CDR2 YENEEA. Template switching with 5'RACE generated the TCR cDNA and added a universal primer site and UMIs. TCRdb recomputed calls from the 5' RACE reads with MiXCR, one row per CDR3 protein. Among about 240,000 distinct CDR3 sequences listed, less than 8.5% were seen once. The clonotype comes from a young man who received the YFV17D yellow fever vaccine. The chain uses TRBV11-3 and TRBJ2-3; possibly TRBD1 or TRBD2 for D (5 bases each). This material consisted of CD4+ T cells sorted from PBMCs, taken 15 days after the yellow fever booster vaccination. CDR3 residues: CASSSGSRGQNTQYF. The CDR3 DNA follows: TGTGCCAGCAGCTCAGGGAGCCGGGGCCAGAATACGCAGTATTTT. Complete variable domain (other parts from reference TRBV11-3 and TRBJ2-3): EAGVVQSPRYKIIEKKQPVAFWCNPISGHNTLYWYLQNLGQGPELLIRYENEEAVDDSQLPKDRFSAERLKGVDSTLKIQPAELGDSAVYLCASSSGSRGQNTQYFGPGTRLTVL.